These 10 T cell receptor beta chains were sequenced from one sample in a study of blood T cell repertoires in COVID-19. Only in-frame clones appear in the TCRdb table, and some are missing; sequencing was by immunoSEQ multiplex PCR. The sample has around 300,000 clones, around 87% seen once. The sample comprised PBMCs or T cells enriched from blood (not recorded which). The source of these receptors is a woman between 25 and 40 years old who had recovered from COVID-19.

This sequence joins TRBV9 and TRBJ1-1; 7 bases are a match to TRBD1. Germline V gene data show CDR1 as SGDLS and CDR2 as YYNGEE. The CDR3 loop spans 18 amino acids. Trimming removed 0 bases from V and 0 bases from J; junction bases left unmatched: 11. Here the CDR3 DNA reads TGTGCCAGCAGCGTAGGGTTTCCCGGGACAGCTTTGAACACTGAAGCTTTCTTT. Protein: CASSVGFPGTALNTEAFF.

The rearrangement uses TRBV5-1 and TRBJ1-1; D unresolved. V was shortened by 5 bases and J by 3 bases, with 20 bases between the two germline ends. Germline V gene sequence: CDR1 SGHRS, CDR2 YFSETQ. The CDR3 runs 16 residues. The CDR3 region has the DNA TGCGCCAGCAGGTTTGGCGCCGGGGAATGGGACACTGAAGCTTTCTTT. As protein: CASRFGAGEWDTEAFF.

The V and J genes are TRBV7-3 and TRBJ1-3; the D is unclear. There are 13 residues in the CDR3. Per the germline V gene, CDR1 is SGHTA and CDR2 is FQGTGA. Trimming left V 5 bases short and J 3 bases short, with 8 bases between. The CDR3 bases are TGTGCCAGCAGCCCGGACTTTGGAAACACCATATATTTT. Residues: CASSPDFGNTIYF.

CDR3 in amino acids: CASQPRAFF. In DNA form, the CDR3 reads TGTGCCAGCCAACCGAGAGCTTTCTTT. The rearrangement joins TRBV7-4 to TRBJ1-1; D unclear. The CDR3 is 9 amino acids. Germline V gene lookup returns CDR1 SGHVT and CDR2 SQSDAQ. Trimming removed 8 bases from V and 10 bases from J, with 8 bases in between.

The CDR3 loop is CASSLSGETQYF. The CDR3 DNA is TGTGCCAGCAGTTTGTCGGGGGAGACCCAGTACTTC. J is TRBJ2-5 and V is TRBV28; D might be TRBD2 (5 bases). The germline gives CDR1 MDHEN, CDR2 SYDVKM. The germline V and J ends were trimmed by 3 bases and 5 bases, with 7 bases remaining between them. The CDR3 runs 12 residues. Combining the CDR3 with reference TRBV28 and TRBJ2-5 gives the whole variable domain DVKVTQSSRYLVKRTGEKVFLECVQDMDHENMFWYRQDPGLGLRLIYFSYDVKMKEKGDIPEGYSVSREKKERFSLILESASTNQTSMYLCASSLSGETQYFGPGTRLLVL.

V gene TRBV6-6 combines with J gene TRBJ1-3; D uncertain. The CDR3 length is 14 residues. Germline V gene data show CDR1 as MNHNY and CDR2 as SVGAGI (reference sequence). Between the trimmed V and J ends, which lost 6 bases and 0 bases, there was a span of 9 bases. CDR3 residues: CASSSESSGNTIYF. Written as DNA, the CDR3 is TGTGCCAGCAGCAGCGAGAGCTCTGGAAACACCATATATTTT.

The genes are TRBV19 and TRBJ1-2, with TRBD1 as a possible D gene (5 bases). V was pared by 4 bases and J by 8 bases, with 11 bases between. This CDR3 contains 12 residues. The germline gives CDR1 LNHDA, CDR2 SQIVND (reference sequence). The CDR3 DNA reads as TGTGCCAGTAGTACCCCCGGGGGAGGCTACACCTTC. It yields the protein CASSTPGGGYTF.

This clone was counted once. This chain joins TRBV19 and TRBJ2-1; 13 nucleotides line up with TRBD2. Germline CDR1 reads LNHDA; CDR2 reads SQIVND (reference sequence). The CDR3 consists of 16 residues. V lost 7 bases and J lost 3; bases outside the gene matches: 6. CDR3 sequence reads: CASTPGLAGFYNEQFF. CDR3 DNA: TGTGCCAGTACTCCGGGACTAGCGGGGTTCTACAATGAGCAGTTCTTC.

J is TRBJ1-1 and V is TRBV3-1 (or the pseudogene TRBV3-2); perhaps TRBD1 as D (5 bases). V gave up 4 bases and J gave up 4 bases, with 16 bases separating them. The germline CDR1 and CDR2 sequences are LGHDT and YNNKEL (reference sequence). The CDR3 is 15 amino acids. Written as DNA, the CDR3 is TGTGCCAGCAGCCCCCCCCGAGGGGAGGCCACTGAAGCTTTCTTT. It encodes CASSPPRGEATEAFF.

The gene calls are TRBV6-5 and TRBJ2-2; D is unresolved. V lost 2 bases, J lost 6 bases, and 7 bases lay in between. The CDR3 loop spans 13 amino acids. The germline gives CDR1 MNHEY, CDR2 SVGAGI. The CDR3 coding sequence is TGTGCCAGCAGTTACCGGGTTCCCGGGGAGCTGTTTTTT. It yields the protein CASSYRVPGELFF.